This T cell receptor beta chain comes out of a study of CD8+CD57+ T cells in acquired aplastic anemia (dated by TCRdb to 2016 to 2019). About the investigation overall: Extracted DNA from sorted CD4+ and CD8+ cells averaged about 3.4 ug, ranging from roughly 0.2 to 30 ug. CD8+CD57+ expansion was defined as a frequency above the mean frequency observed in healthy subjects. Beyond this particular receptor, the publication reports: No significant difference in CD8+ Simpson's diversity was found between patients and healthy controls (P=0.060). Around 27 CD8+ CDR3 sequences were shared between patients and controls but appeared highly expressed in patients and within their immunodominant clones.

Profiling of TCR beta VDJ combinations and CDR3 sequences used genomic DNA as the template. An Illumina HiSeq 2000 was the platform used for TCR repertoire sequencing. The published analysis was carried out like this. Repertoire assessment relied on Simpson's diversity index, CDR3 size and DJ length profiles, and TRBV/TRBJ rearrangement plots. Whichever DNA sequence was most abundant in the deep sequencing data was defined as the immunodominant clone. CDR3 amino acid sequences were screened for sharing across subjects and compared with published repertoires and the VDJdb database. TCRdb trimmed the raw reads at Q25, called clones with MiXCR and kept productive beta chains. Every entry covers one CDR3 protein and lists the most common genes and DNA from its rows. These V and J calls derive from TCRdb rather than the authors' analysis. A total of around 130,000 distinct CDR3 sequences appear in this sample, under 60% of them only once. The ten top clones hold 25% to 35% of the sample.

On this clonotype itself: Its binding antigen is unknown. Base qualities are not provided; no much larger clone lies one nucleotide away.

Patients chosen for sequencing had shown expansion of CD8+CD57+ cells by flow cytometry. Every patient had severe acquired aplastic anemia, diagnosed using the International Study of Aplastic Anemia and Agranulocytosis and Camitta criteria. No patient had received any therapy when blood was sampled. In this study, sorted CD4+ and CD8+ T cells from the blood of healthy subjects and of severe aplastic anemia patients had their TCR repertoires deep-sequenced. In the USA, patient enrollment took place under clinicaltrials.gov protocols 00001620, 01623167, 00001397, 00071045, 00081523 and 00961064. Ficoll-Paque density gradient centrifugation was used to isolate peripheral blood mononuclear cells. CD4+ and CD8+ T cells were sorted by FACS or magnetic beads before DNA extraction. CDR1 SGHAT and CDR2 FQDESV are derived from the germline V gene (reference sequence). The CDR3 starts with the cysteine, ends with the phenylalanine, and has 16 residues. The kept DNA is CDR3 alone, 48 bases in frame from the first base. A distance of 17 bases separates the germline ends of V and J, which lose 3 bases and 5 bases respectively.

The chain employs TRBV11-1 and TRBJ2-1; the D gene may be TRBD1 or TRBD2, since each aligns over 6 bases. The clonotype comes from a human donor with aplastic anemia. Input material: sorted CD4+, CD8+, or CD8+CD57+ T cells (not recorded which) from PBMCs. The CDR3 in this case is CASSLSGQGLNNEQFF. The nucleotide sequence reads TGTGCCAGCAGCTTGAGCGGGCAGGGGCTGAACAATGAGCAGTTCTTC.